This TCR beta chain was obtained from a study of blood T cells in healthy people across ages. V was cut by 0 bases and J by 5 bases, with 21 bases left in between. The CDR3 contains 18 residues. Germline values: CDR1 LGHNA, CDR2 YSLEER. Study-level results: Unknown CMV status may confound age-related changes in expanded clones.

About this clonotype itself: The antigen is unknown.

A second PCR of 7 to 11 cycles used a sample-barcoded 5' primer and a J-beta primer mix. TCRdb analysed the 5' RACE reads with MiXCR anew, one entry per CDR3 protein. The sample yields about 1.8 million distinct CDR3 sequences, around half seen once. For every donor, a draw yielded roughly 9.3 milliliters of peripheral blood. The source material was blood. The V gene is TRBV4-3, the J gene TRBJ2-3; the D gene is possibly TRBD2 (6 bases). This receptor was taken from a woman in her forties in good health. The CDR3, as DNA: TGCGCCAGCAGCCAAGAGGCAGACTCGCGGGGAGGCGAAGATACGCAGTATTTT. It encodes CASSQEADSRGGEDTQYF.